This TCR beta chain was identified in a study of shared T cell receptors in the human thymus. Clones were read by immunoSEQ multiplex PCR, and TCRdb kept only the in-frame ones, dropping some. The sample consists of roughly 410,000 clones, 85% to 95% of them appearing once. Trimming took 7 bases from V and 3 from J; bases not matched to a gene: 5. Per germline, CDR1 SGHRS and CDR2 YFSETQ. This CDR3 has 13 amino acids. This clone was counted a single time. Input material: thymocytes. The rearrangement links TRBV5-1 to TRBJ2-7; 9 nucleotides match TRBD2. The receptor's source is a human donor. CDR3 protein: CASRSGSVYEQYF. CDR3 in DNA: TGCGCCAGCCGTAGCGGGAGTGTCTACGAGCAGTACTTC.